This T cell receptor beta chain was sequenced for a study of OX40 agonist ivuxolimab in advanced cancers. In terms of the full investigation: Ivuxolimab was an agonistic, fully human IgG2 monoclonal antibody directed against OX40 (CD134), a costimulatory receptor. Intravenous ivuxolimab was administered to patients every 2 weeks at six dose levels: 0.01, 0.1, 0.3, 1.5, 3 and 10 mg/kg. Of the approximately 50 dose-escalation patients, hepatocellular carcinoma was present in 19, melanoma in around 15, renal cell carcinoma in 9 and head and neck cancer in 9. The dose-escalation cohort was about 86% male with a mean age of approximately 60 years, ranging from roughly 20 to 85. Patients were allowed to have had prior anti-PD-1, anti-PD-L1 or anti-CTLA-4 therapy, and more than 30% of the dose-escalation patients had previously received checkpoint inhibitors. Partial responses were achieved by three dose-escalation patients, of whom one had hepatocellular carcinoma and two had cutaneous melanoma. Peripheral TCRbeta sequencing was intended to test whether TCR sequence diversity was altered and clonal T-cell expansion was caused by ivuxolimab. The monotherapy dose-escalation portion (N of about 50 patients) of the phase I ivuxolimab trial is reported in the paper.

The trial excluded patients who had a history of autoimmune disease or who were on systemic immunosuppression. In every dose cohort, peripheral blood was drawn for TCR sequencing at baseline, cycle 4 day 1, and cycle 7 day 1. Samples were obtained from an open-label, multicenter, first-in-human phase I dose-escalation trial of ivuxolimab. Adults with locally advanced or metastatic head and neck squamous cell, hepatocellular, melanoma or renal cell carcinoma were enrolled in the trial. CD4+ and CD8+ T cells were sorted separately from peripheral blood before TCR sequencing. The CDR3 covers 13 residues, taking in both the cysteine and the phenylalanine. Left in the record is the CDR3 DNA by itself, 39 bases read in frame from the first base. For CDR1 and CDR2, the germline V gene (reference sequence) lists MNHEY and SMNVEV. V sheds 6 bases and J sheds 0 bases, leaving 9 bases between their ends. Genomic DNA was isolated from the sorted cells so that the TCRbeta CDR3 region could be sequenced. The immunoSEQ Assay was used to sequence the TCRbeta CDR3 regions. Sourced from immuneACCESS, this table was stored by TCRdb with only in-frame sequences that have V and J called. A share of the clones is absent; for the studies checked, an unresolved V gene accounts for under half, and the remainder has no known explanation. The sample profile shows approximately 45,000 clones; roughly 94% of them were found once. Approximately 9.9% of the sample belongs to the ten largest clones.

Summary of the overall study and its limitations: On average, CD8+ T cells showed more expanded clones than CD4+ T cells after ivuxolimab. In the 0.1-3.0 mg/kg groups, partial responders were among the patients with the lowest normalized peripheral clonal expansion, particularly in CD8+ T cells. Low levels of normalized T-cell clonal expansion were also shown by some nonresponding patients. Antigen specificity was not determined for the clonally expanded peripheral T cells. Clonal expansion of both CD4+ and CD8+ blood T cells was observed from baseline to week 6 at doses 0.1 to 3.0 mg/kg.

Regarding this clone: Its antigen specificity is not known. Per-nucleotide qualities are absent, and no much larger clonotype sits a single base away.

Recombination linked TRBV27 to TRBJ2-7, with the D call tentatively TRBD1 or TRBD2, each fitting 5 bases. This receptor was taken from an adult with an advanced solid tumor such as melanoma, head and neck, liver or kidney cancer. The input for sequencing was CD4+ or CD8+ T cells sorted from blood, taken in a trial of the OX40 agonist ivuxolimab. The DNA is as follows: TGTGCCAGCAGCGGGACGGCCTCCTACGAGCAGTACTTC. The encoded protein is CASSGTASYEQYF.